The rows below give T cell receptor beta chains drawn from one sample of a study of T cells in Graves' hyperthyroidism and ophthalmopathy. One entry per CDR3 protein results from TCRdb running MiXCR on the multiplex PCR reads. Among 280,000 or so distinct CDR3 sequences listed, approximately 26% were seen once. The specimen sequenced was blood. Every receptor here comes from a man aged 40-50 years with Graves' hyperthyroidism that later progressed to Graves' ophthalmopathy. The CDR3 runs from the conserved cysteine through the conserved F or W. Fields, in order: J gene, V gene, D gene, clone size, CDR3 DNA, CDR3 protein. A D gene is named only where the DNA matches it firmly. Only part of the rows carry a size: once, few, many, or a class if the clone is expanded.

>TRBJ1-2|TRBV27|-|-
TGTGCCAGCAGTTTTATCTGGGGCATGGCCAACTATGGCTACACCTTC
CASSFIWGMANYGYTF
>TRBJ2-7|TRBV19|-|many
TGTGCCAGTAGTATAGATCTTGGAGTTGCCGAGCAGTACTTC
CASSIDLGVAEQYF
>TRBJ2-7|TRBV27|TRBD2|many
TGTGCCAGCAGCCCCGTATTAGCGGGAGGGCCTTACTCCGAGCAGTACTTC
CASSPVLAGGPYSEQYF
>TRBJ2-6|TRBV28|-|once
TGTGCCAGCAGTTCTCCGGACTCAAGCTCTGGGGCCAACGTCCTGACTTTC
CASSSPDSSSGANVLTF
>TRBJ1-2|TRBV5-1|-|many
TGCGCCAGCAGCCCGGGGGACAACCCTAACTATGGCTACACCTTC
CASSPGDNPNYGYTF
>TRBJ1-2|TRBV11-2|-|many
TGTGCCAGCAGCCACCCTAACTCATTGATAGGGAACTATGGCTACACCTTC
CASSHPNSLIGNYGYTF
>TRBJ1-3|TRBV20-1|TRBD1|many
TGCAGTGCTAGAGCGACAGGGTTCTCTGGAAACACCATATATTTT
CSARATGFSGNTIYF
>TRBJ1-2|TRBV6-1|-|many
TGTGCCAGCAGTGACGAGACTGGCTACACCTTC
CASSDETGYTF
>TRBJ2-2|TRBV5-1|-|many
TGCGCCAGCAGCTTCCTACCTACCGATAGAGCCGGGGAGCTGTTTTTT
CASSFLPTDRAGELFF
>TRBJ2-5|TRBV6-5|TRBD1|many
TGTGCCAGCAGTAATAACAGGGGGGAGACCCAGTACTTC
CASSNNRGETQYF
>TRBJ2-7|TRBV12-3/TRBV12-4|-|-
TGTGCCAGCAGTCTCCGGACAGTACACGAGCAGTACTTC
CASSLRTVHEQYF
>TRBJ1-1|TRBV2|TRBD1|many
TGTGCCAGCAGTGAACGTTGGGGAGGACAGGAAGGTTTCTTT
CASSERWGGQEGFF
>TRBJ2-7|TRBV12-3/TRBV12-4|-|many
TGTGCCAGCAGTTTCTTGGCAGGAACCTACGAGCAGTACTTC
CASSFLAGTYEQYF
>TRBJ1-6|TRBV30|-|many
TGTGCCTGGGACAAATATAATTCACCCCTCCACTTT
CAWDKYNSPLHF
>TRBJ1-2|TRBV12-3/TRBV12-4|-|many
TGTGCCAGCAGTGAGGGGTGGGATGGCTACACCTTC
CASSEGWDGYTF
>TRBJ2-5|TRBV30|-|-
TGTGCCTGGGGCTCGAGAGGTAGGCCCAAGAGGGACTTC
CAWGSRGRPKRDF
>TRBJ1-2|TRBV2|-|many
TGTGCCAGCAGTGACGAACAGAACTATGGCTACACCTTC
CASSDEQNYGYTF
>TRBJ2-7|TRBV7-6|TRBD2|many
TGTGCCAGCAGCAAATCCCCAGCGGGAGCCTACGAGCAGTACTTC
CASSKSPAGAYEQYF
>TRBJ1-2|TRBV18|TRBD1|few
TGTGCCAGCTCACACGGGACAGGGTTTCTTGATGCGGATGGCTACACCTTC
CASSHGTGFLDADGYTF
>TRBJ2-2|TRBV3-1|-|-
TGTGCCAGCACGTCACCGGGCTTGGGGACCGGGGAGCTGTTTTTT
CASTSPGLGTGELFF
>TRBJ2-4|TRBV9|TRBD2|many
TGTGCCAGCAGCGTAGGTGCTAGCGGGGAAAACATTCAGTACTTC
CASSVGASGENIQYF
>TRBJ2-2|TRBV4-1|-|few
TGCGCCAGCAGCCAAGATCTTGGGCTTGGAGCCGGGGAGCTGTTTTTT
CASSQDLGLGAGELFF
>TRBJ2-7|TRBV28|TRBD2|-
TGTGCCAGCAGCTGGACTAGCGGGGCTTCCTACGAGCAGTACTTC
CASSWTSGASYEQYF
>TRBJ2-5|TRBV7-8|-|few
TGTGCCAGCAGCTTAGCGCACGGCGGAGGGGGGGAGACCCAGTACTTC
CASSLAHGGGGETQYF
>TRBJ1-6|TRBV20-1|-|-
TGCAGTGCTAGGTCGTTTAGGGAGTCACATTCACCCCTCCACTTT
CSARSFRESHSPLHF
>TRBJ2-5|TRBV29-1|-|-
TGCAGCTCAAGAGGGGAAGAAGAGACCCAGTACTTC
CSSRGEEETQYF
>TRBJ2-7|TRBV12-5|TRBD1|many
TGTGCTAGTGGTTTGGACAGGGGGCTCTACGAGCAGTACTTC
CASGLDRGLYEQYF
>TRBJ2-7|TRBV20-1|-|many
TGCAGTGCTAGAGCCACAGGGCGGGGCGAGCAGTACTTC
CSARATGRGEQYF
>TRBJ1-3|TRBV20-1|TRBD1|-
TGCAGTGCTAGGAGGACAGGGGGCGCGTTAGGCTCTGGAGACACCATATATTTT
CSARRTGGALGSGDTIYF
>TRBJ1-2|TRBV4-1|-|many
TGCGCCAGCAGCCAAGACAGGGTGGATACCATTGGCTACACCTTC
CASSQDRVDTIGYTF
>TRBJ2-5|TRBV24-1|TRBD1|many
TGTGCCACCAGTGATTTGGGGACAGGGGGGGAGACCCAGTACTTC
CATSDLGTGGETQYF
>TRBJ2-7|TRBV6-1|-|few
TGTGCCAGCACCAGAGCGGGGGACAGCTCCTACGAGCAGTACTTC
CASTRAGDSSYEQYF
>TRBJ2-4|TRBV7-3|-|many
TGTGCCAGCAGCTTTGGCAGGGCGGGCATTCAGTACTTC
CASSFGRAGIQYF
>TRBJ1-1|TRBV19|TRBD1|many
TGTGCCACCCGAAGGGACAGCGTCACGAACACTGAAGCTTTCTTT
CATRRDSVTNTEAFF
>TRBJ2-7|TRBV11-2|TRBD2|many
TGTGCCAGCAGCTCAAAGCGGGAGTTGCACGAGCAGTACTTC
CASSSKRELHEQYF
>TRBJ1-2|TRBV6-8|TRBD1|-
TGTGCCAGCAGTTACTCGAATCCGAGACAGGGGGCTCGGGGCTACACCTTC
CASSYSNPRQGARGYTF
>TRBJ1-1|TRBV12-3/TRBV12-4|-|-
TGTGCCAGCAGCCGTCCAGGGACTGAAGCTTTCTTT
CASSRPGTEAFF
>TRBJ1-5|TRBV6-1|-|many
TGTGCCAGCAGTGACAGCCTAAATCAGCCCCAGCATTTT
CASSDSLNQPQHF
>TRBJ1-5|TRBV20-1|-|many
TGCAGTGCTAGATTAGGGGGAAGTTCGGGCAATCAGCCCCAGCATTTT
CSARLGGSSGNQPQHF
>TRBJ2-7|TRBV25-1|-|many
TGTGCCAGCAGGGAAGGGGCGTACGAGCAGTACTTC
CASREGAYEQYF
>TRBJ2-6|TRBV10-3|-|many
TGTGCCATCAGCCAAACAGGGACCCTACTGCCTGGGGCCAACGTCCTGACTTTC
CAISQTGTLLPGANVLTF
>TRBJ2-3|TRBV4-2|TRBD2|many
TGTGCCAGCAGCCAATTTACTAGCGGGAGAAACACAGATACGCAGTATTTT
CASSQFTSGRNTDTQYF
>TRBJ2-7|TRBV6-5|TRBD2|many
TGTGCCAGCAGTTACGGACTAGCGGAGGGGAGGGCCTACGAGCAGTACTTC
CASSYGLAEGRAYEQYF
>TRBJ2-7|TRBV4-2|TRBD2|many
TGTGCCAGCTCTAGCGGGCTCCACGAGCAGTACTTC
CASSSGLHEQYF
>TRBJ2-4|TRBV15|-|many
TGTGCCACCAGCGGGGACCTCCAAACCAAAAACATTCAGTACTTC
CATSGDLQTKNIQYF
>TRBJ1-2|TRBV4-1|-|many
TGCGCCAGCAGCCAAGATGCCGGGACTAACTATGGCTACACCTTC
CASSQDAGTNYGYTF
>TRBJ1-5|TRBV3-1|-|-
TGTGCCTCCGGGGGTTTTGATCAGCCCCAGCATTTT
CASGGFDQPQHF
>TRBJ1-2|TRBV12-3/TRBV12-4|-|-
TGTGCCAGCAGTTTAGGGGCGAGCGGAGGCTACACCTTC
CASSLGASGGYTF
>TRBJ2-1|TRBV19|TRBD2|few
TGTGCCAGTAGTATATATACTAGCGGGAAGGAGCAGTTCTTC
CASSIYTSGKEQFF
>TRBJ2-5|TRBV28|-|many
TGTGCCAGCAGTTCAGGAGCGGAGACCCAGTACTTC
CASSSGAETQYF
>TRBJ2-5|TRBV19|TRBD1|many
TGTGCCAGTAGTTACCGGGACAGGGGGATCGAGACCCAGTACTTC
CASSYRDRGIETQYF
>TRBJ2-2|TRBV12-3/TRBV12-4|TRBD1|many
TGTGCCAGCAGAACCGGGACAGGGGTCGGCGGGGAGCTGTTTTTT
CASRTGTGVGGELFF
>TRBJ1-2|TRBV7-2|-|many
TGTGCCAGTTCCCTTGGCGGGGTAGAGGGCTACACCTTC
CASSLGGVEGYTF
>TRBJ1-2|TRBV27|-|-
TGTGCCAGCAGTTTGGCGGCAGGAGGGGACTATGGCTACACCTTC
CASSLAAGGDYGYTF
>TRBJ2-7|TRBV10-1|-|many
TGCGCCAGCAAAGCAGCGGCTTTCTACGAGCAGTACTTC
CASKAAAFYEQYF
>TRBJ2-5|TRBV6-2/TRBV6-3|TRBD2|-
TGTGCCAGCAGATTAAGCGGGAGGGCCGCAGAGACCCAGTACTTC
CASRLSGRAAETQYF